This passage covers 22 T cell receptor beta chains from one sample sequenced in a study of T cells after yellow fever vaccination (dated by TCRdb to between 2018 and 2021). The method was 5' RACE. The run used an Illumina NovaSeq 6000. TCRdb reworked the public reads: Q25 trimming with fastp, MiXCR clone assembly, productive beta chains retained. Each CDR3 protein gets just one entry, which takes the most common genes and DNA from the rows behind it. A total of around 320,000 distinct CDR3 sequences appear in this sample, over 3.5% of them only once. The leading ten clones occupy approximately 20% of the sample. The treatment or condition label on this specimen signifies: live attenuated yellow fever vaccine strain. The starting material was PBMCs, obtained 15 days after the yellow fever booster vaccination. These receptors came from a man aged 18 to 30 who received the YFV17D yellow fever vaccine.

This clonotype was counted at least ten times. The rearrangement joins TRBV7-2 to TRBJ1-4, with D tentatively TRBD1 (6 bases). The CDR3 loop spans 14 amino acids. Germline-derived CDR1 and CDR2 are SGHTA and FQGNSA. V lost 6 bases and J lost 10, with 18 bases in between. Here the CDR3 reads CASRTDLQGRKLFF. CDR3 bases: TGTGCCAGCAGAACGGATTTGCAGGGGAGAAAACTGTTTTTT.

A few counts support this clonotype. The V gene is TRBV5-1, the J gene TRBJ2-7; 8 nucleotides line up with TRBD1. The junction had 5 bases not matched to a gene; V was cut back by 3 bases and J by 3 bases. There are 14 residues in the CDR3. CDR1 and CDR2 (germline): SGHRS, YFSETQ. This chain's CDR3 is CASSSGGLGYEQYF. For the CDR3, the DNA is TGCGCCAGCAGCTCAGGGGGCTTAGGCTACGAGCAGTACTTC. The full variable domain, in which reference TRBV5-1 and TRBJ2-7 provide the parts outside the CDR3, is KAGVTQTPRYLIKTRGQQVTLSCSPISGHRSVSWYQQTPGQGLQFLFEYFSETQRNKGNFPGRFSGRQFSNSRSEMNVSTLELGDSALYLCASSSGGLGYEQYFGPGTRLTVT.

The genes are TRBV6-5 and TRBJ1-1, with D possibly TRBD1 on 6 matching bases. The V gene's germline CDR1 is MNHEY and CDR2 SVGAGI. Trimming removed 5 bases at V and 3 bases at J, with 16 bases between. The CDR3 runs 15 residues. CDR3 DNA sequence: TGTGCCAGCAGTCCCGGGGGGGGCAGGGACACTGAAGCTTTCTTT. This translates into CASSPGGGRDTEAFF.

Many counts were recorded for this clonotype. The rearrangement links TRBV11-2 to TRBJ2-5; 8 bases align to TRBD1. The CDR3 contains 16 residues. From germline, CDR1 is SGHAT and CDR2 FQNNGV. Trimming at V came to 1 base and at J to 5 bases, leaving 9 bases not matched to a gene. The CDR3 nucleotides are TGTGCCAGCAGCTTAGGCGGGCAGGGGGCTTTGGAGACCCAGTACTTC. This gives the protein CASSLGGQGALETQYF.

This clonotype was seen only a few times. The J gene is TRBJ1-1, the V gene TRBV11-2, with D unresolved. The CDR3 has 12 amino acids. V was cut by 6 bases and J by 7 bases, with 12 bases left in between. CDR1 and CDR2 (germline): SGHAT, FQNNGV. CDR3 coding DNA: TGTGCCAGCAGACCACTCTCGGGTGAAGCTTTCTTT. Residues: CASRPLSGEAFF.

J is TRBJ1-2 and V is TRBV19, with D tentatively TRBD1 (5 bases). V was cut by 10 bases and J by 3 bases, with 21 bases left in between. The CDR3 consists of 15 residues. Germline CDR1 is LNHDA and CDR2 is SQIVND (reference sequence). The CDR3 region is CATQKASEGDYGYTF. CDR3 DNA sequence: TGTGCCACTCAAAAAGCGTCCGAAGGGGACTATGGCTACACCTTC.

The chain uses TRBV7-9 and TRBJ2-3, with no clear D. CDR3 length: 15 amino acids. In germline, CDR1 is SEHNR, CDR2 FQNEAQ (reference sequence). V was trimmed by 1 base and J by 1 base, leaving 9 bases between them. The DNA for the CDR3 is TGTGCCAGCAGCTTAGTCGGCAGAGGCACAGATACGCAGTATTTT. Residues: CASSLVGRGTDTQYF. The full variable domain, with the rest looked up from reference TRBV7-9 and TRBJ2-3, is DTGVSQNPRHKITKRGQNVTFRCDPISEHNRLYWYRQTLGQGPEFLTYFQNEAQLEKSRLLSDRFSAERPKGSFSTLEIQRTEQGDSAMYLCASSLVGRGTDTQYFGPGTRLTVL.

The chain is built from TRBV29-1 and TRBJ1-1, with D possibly being TRBD1 (5 bases). Germline loops: CDR1 SQVTM, CDR2 ANQGSEA. V was trimmed by 4 bases and J by 4 bases, leaving 22 bases between them. The CDR3 totals 16 residues. The CDR3 here is CSVGGGRLGEGTEAFF. In nucleotides, the CDR3 is TGCAGCGTTGGGGGGGGACGGCTGGGTGAGGGCACTGAAGCTTTCTTT.

Many counts were recorded for this clonotype. The chain has TRBV7-9 and TRBJ1-1, with a possible D match to TRBD1 (6 bases). The V end was cut by 4 bases, the J end by 1 base, with 16 bases between. CDR3 size: 16 residues. CDR1 and CDR2 (germline): SEHNR, FQNEAQ (reference sequence). The CDR3 DNA reads as TGTGCCAGCAGCTCTGGTTGGGGGCACCCGAACACTGAAGCTTTCTTT. Protein: CASSSGWGHPNTEAFF. Full variable domain (missing parts from reference TRBV7-9 and TRBJ1-1): DTGVSQNPRHKITKRGQNVTFRCDPISEHNRLYWYRQTLGQGPEFLTYFQNEAQLEKSRLLSDRFSAERPKGSFSTLEIQRTEQGDSAMYLCASSSGWGHPNTEAFFGQGTRLTVV.

This sequence joins TRBV5-1 and TRBJ1-1; tentative D call: TRBD1 (5 bases). Trimming took off 4 bases at V and 5 bases at J, with 18 bases between the two ends. The CDR3 has 15 amino acids. Germline lookup yields CDR1 SGHRS and CDR2 YFSETQ. The CDR3 region is CASSAGAPGGTEAFF. DNA for the CDR3: TGCGCCAGCAGCGCTGGGGCCCCCGGCGGGACTGAAGCTTTCTTT.

This clonotype was counted a few times. The chain joins TRBV12-3 or TRBV12-4 to TRBJ2-5; 13 positions match TRBD2. The trim removed 7 bases at V and 4 bases at J, leaving 3 bases unmatched. The CDR3 covers 14 residues. DNA of the CDR3: TGTGCCAGCATCCGGACTAGCGGGGGAGAGACCCAGTACTTC. This sequence encodes CASIRTSGGETQYF.

V gene TRBV9 combines with J gene TRBJ1-4; no firm D call. Germline assignment: CDR1 SGDLS and CDR2 YYNGEE. There are 15 residues in the CDR3. The V and J ends lost 4 bases and 3 bases respectively, with 13 bases between them. The CDR3 here is CASSPNFVANEKLFF. CDR3 nucleotide sequence: TGTGCCAGCAGCCCGAATTTTGTAGCTAATGAAAAACTGTTTTTT.

This clonotype was seen many times. This rearrangement joins TRBV27 to TRBJ2-6, with D uncertain. This CDR3 region has 16 residues. CDR1 is MNHEY and CDR2 is SMNVEV in the germline V gene (reference sequence). The ends were cut back, 5 bases at V and 2 bases at J, with 13 bases in the middle. The CDR3 nucleotides read TGTGCCAGCAGTCAGTCGTCCCATCCTGGGGCCAACGTCCTGACTTTC. Translating it yields CASSQSSHPGANVLTF.

This clonotype was observed many times. The chain's CDR3 is CASSLEGSGGTEAFF. In DNA form, the CDR3 reads TGCGCCAGCAGCTTGGAGGGTTCGGGTGGCACTGAAGCTTTCTTT. The V and J genes are TRBV5-1 and TRBJ1-1, with D hard to call. There are 15 residues in the CDR3. Trimming stripped 0 bases from V and 4 bases from J, with 13 bases between. Germline loops: CDR1 SGHRS, CDR2 YFSETQ.

This clonotype came up many times. The chain is built from TRBV10-3 and TRBJ2-3; 12 positions agree with TRBD2. J lost 3 bases, V lost 0 bases, and 7 bases had no gene match. The V gene's germline CDR1 is ENHRY and CDR2 SYGVKD. The CDR3 loop spans 18 amino acids. CDR3 residues: CAISESTTSGSRTDTQYF. CDR3 DNA sequence: TGTGCCATCAGTGAGTCTACGACTAGCGGGAGTAGAACAGATACGCAGTATTTT.

This clonotype was picked up a small number of times. The chain links TRBV7-3 to TRBJ1-2; D not resolved. V gave up 5 bases and J gave up 8 bases, with 12 bases separating them. The CDR3 contains 12 residues. Looked up from germline, CDR1 is SGHTA and CDR2 is FQGTGA. CDR3: CASSRPRFGYTF. Written as DNA, the CDR3 is TGTGCCAGCAGCCGCCCAAGGTTCGGCTACACCTTC.

This clonotype was detected many times. V usage is TRBV7-9 and J usage is TRBJ1-2; D not certain. This CDR3 spans 14 amino acids. V was trimmed by 1 base and J by 4 bases, leaving 10 bases between them. Germline V CDR1 and CDR2: SEHNR, FQNEAQ (reference sequence). The CDR3 reads CASSLGAGSYGYTF. The CDR3 coding sequence is TGTGCCAGCAGCTTAGGGGCAGGAAGCTATGGCTACACCTTC.

This clonotype has a count of ten or more. V and J are TRBV20-1 and TRBJ2-7; the match to TRBD1 covers 9 bases. Germline V gene sequence: CDR1 DFQATT, CDR2 SNEGSKA (reference sequence). Losses at the gene ends were 7 bases for V and 3 bases for J; bases not matched to a gene: 16. The CDR3 spans 16 residues. The CDR3 reads CSVSNSPGQGDYEQYV. CDR3 nucleotides: TGCAGTGTCTCGAACTCTCCGGGACAGGGAGACTACGAGCAGTACGTC.

The V call is TRBV5-4, the J call TRBJ1-1, with D possibly being TRBD1 (5 bases). V was pared by 4 bases and J by 8 bases, with 15 bases between. CDR1 and CDR2 from the germline V gene are SGHNT and YYREEE (reference sequence). The CDR3 loop spans 13 amino acids. CDR3 amino acids: CASSGAPGMEAFF. CDR3 coding DNA: TGTGCCAGCAGCGGGGCCCCAGGTATGGAAGCTTTCTTT.

This clonotype has at least ten counts. J is TRBJ1-1 and V is TRBV4-1, with D perhaps TRBD1 (5 bases). Germline values: CDR1 MGHRA, CDR2 YSYEKL. The germline V and J ends were trimmed by 4 bases and 8 bases, with 17 bases remaining between them. CDR3 length: 14 residues. CDR3 nucleotides: TGCGCCAGCAGCCCCATATTGCGGGGCAGAGAAGCTTTCTTT. Protein product: CASSPILRGREAFF.

The chain employs TRBV5-6 and TRBJ2-7; D not certain. V lost 0 bases and J 4 bases, leaving 11 bases between the germline ends. The germline CDR1 and CDR2 sequences are SGHDT and YYEEEE. CDR3 length: 14 residues. This CDR3 reads CASSLGGFRYEQYV. The CDR3 coding sequence is TGTGCCAGCAGCTTGGGGGGTTTCAGATACGAGCAGTACGTC.

This clonotype came up a few times. This chain uses TRBV6-2 or TRBV6-3 with TRBJ2-2; TRBD2 aligns across 10 bases. Germline CDR1 reads MNHEY; CDR2 reads SVGEGT. The junction had 1 base not matched to a gene; V was cut back by 2 bases and J by 1 base. The CDR3 spans 16 residues. DNA of the CDR3: TGTGCCAGCAGTTACGAGCGGGGGGGGAACACCGGGGAGCTGTTTTTT. This codes for CASSYERGGNTGELFF.